A single sample is the source of the 21 T cell receptor beta chains below, sequenced in a study of blood T cell repertoires in COVID-19. This table comes from immunoSEQ multiplex PCR, and its TCRdb copy is limited to in-frame clones, with some not included. Among over 250,000 clones listed, around 92% were seen once. Sequenced input: PBMCs or T cells enriched from blood (not recorded which). These receptors were collected from a woman aged 55-75 years who had recovered from COVID-19.

The chain links TRBV11-3 to TRBJ2-4; 10 nucleotides line up with TRBD2. The junction had 8 bases not matched to a gene; V was cut back by 8 bases and J by 4 bases. Germline assignment: CDR1 SGHNT and CDR2 YENEEA. This CDR3 region has 15 residues. CDR3 loop: CASSPGTSEKNIQYF. DNA for the CDR3: TGTGCCAGCTCCCCGGGGACTAGCGAGAAAAACATTCAGTACTTC. The complete variable domain, with remaining parts taken from reference TRBV11-3 and TRBJ2-4, reads EAGVVQSPRYKIIEKKQPVAFWCNPISGHNTLYWYLQNLGQGPELLIRYENEEAVDDSQLPKDRFSAERLKGVDSTLKIQPAELGDSAVYLCASSPGTSEKNIQYFGAGTRLSVL.

This chain joins TRBV29-1 and TRBJ2-5; 8 positions match TRBD2. CDR1 and CDR2 from the germline V gene are SQVTM and ANQGSEA. This CDR3 region has 15 residues. V was pared by 7 bases and J by 2 bases, with 12 bases of the junction left unmatched. DNA for the CDR3: TGCAGCGCCAGTCCGTATAGCGGGGATCAAGAGACCCAGTACTTC. This sequence encodes CSASPYSGDQETQYF.

The chain has TRBV30 and TRBJ1-1; no clear D gene. CDR3 size: 13 residues. CDR1 and CDR2 (germline): GTSNPN, SVGIG (reference sequence). V lost 7 bases and J 1 base, leaving 13 bases between the germline ends. The DNA for the CDR3 is TGTGCCTCTGCCCCACGGGGGAACACTGAAGCTTTCTTT. Encoded protein: CASAPRGNTEAFF.

The rearrangement joins TRBV6-5 to TRBJ1-2; perhaps TRBD1 as D (6 bases). V shed 5 bases and J shed 8 bases, with 21 bases lying between them. This CDR3 comprises 15 residues. CDR1 and CDR2 from the germline V gene are MNHEY and SVGAGI. CDR3 region: CASSRAGTSYQGYTF. The CDR3 DNA sequence: TGTGCCAGCAGTAGAGCCGGGACATCCTATCAAGGCTACACCTTC.

This clone was counted once. The chain joins TRBV5-1 to TRBJ1-1, with 9 bases aligning to TRBD1. The CDR3 runs 14 residues. Unmatched junction bases numbered 6, after V lost 5 bases and J lost 4 bases. Germline CDR1 and CDR2: SGHRS and YFSETQ. CDR3 in amino acids: CASRLTGGVTEAFF. Written as DNA, the CDR3 is TGCGCCAGCAGATTGACAGGGGGTGTCACTGAAGCTTTCTTT.

The chain carries TRBV28 and TRBJ2-3, with 10 bases identical to TRBD2. The junction had 1 base not matched to a gene; V was cut back by 0 bases and J by 1 base. CDR1 MDHEN and CDR2 SYDVKM come from the germline V gene. This CDR3 contains 16 residues. The CDR3 DNA sequence: TGTGCCAGCAGTTTATGGCTAGCGGGGGGCACAGATACGCAGTATTTT. It specifies CASSLWLAGGTDTQYF.

A few counts support this clone. The gene calls are TRBV7-6 and TRBJ2-1, with 10 bases matching TRBD2. The germline V gene encodes CDR1 SGHVS and CDR2 FNYEAQ. This CDR3 contains 21 residues. Trimming at V came to 2 bases and at J to 0 bases, leaving 16 bases not matched to a gene. This CDR3 reads CASSLTFFLAGAPDSYNEQFF. CDR3 coding DNA: TGTGCCAGCAGCTTAACGTTTTTCCTAGCGGGAGCCCCAGACTCCTACAATGAGCAGTTCTTC.

The chain combines TRBV6-5 with TRBJ1-2, with unresolved D. Germline V gene lookup returns CDR1 MNHEY and CDR2 SVGAGI. Trimming cost V 2 bases and J 6 bases, with 16 bases left between them. This CDR3 has 15 residues. This CDR3 reads CASSYDEKAADGYTF. The CDR3 DNA reads as TGTGCCAGCAGTTACGATGAAAAGGCGGCGGATGGCTACACCTTC.

The chain combines TRBV29-1 with TRBJ1-4; D might be TRBD1 (6 bases). CDR3 length: 13 amino acids. Trimming stripped 6 bases from V and 8 bases from J, with 16 bases between. Germline V lookup: CDR1 SQVTM, CDR2 ANQGSEA. In nucleotides, the CDR3 is TGCAGCGTCGTATCGGCACAGGGCGAAAAACTGTTTTTT. This gives the protein CSVVSAQGEKLFF.

V usage is TRBV7-9 and J usage is TRBJ1-1, with D perhaps matching TRBD1 (5 bases). The CDR3 spans 15 residues. Looked up from germline, CDR1 is SEHNR and CDR2 is FQNEAQ (reference sequence). Trimming shortened V by 5 bases and J by 2 bases, and 15 bases separated the two germline ends. CDR3 residues: CASSPEGLHNTEAFF. The CDR3 DNA reads TGTGCCAGCAGCCCGGAGGGACTGCACAACACTGAAGCTTTCTTT.

This chain joins TRBV6-2 or TRBV6-3 and TRBJ2-7; a weak D match, TRBD2 (5 bases). Germline CDR1 MNHEY, CDR2 SVGEGT. CDR3 length: 14 amino acids. Deletions cut 6 bases from V and 3 bases from J, with 15 bases between. The CDR3 is CASSQEGEYYEQYF. The CDR3 DNA follows: TGTGCCAGCAGCCAAGAGGGCGAATACTACGAGCAGTACTTC.

The CDR3 DNA is TGCGCCAGCAGCTTGGCCGGTCAGGGCTCCGAAAAACTGTTTTTT. Encoded protein: CASSLAGQGSEKLFF. This chain joins TRBV5-1 and TRBJ1-4; possibly TRBD1 for D (5 bases). The CDR3 is made up of 15 amino acids. V dropped 0 bases and J dropped 8 bases, with 14 bases sitting between them. Germline V gene sequence: CDR1 SGHRS, CDR2 YFSETQ. Complete variable domain (other parts from reference TRBV5-1 and TRBJ1-4): KAGVTQTPRYLIKTRGQQVTLSCSPISGHRSVSWYQQTPGQGLQFLFEYFSETQRNKGNFPGRFSGRQFSNSRSEMNVSTLELGDSALYLCASSLAGQGSEKLFFGSGTQLSVL.

The gene calls are TRBV5-5 and TRBJ2-5; TRBD2 might be the D (6 bases). The CDR3 is 16 amino acids. The V end lost 2 bases, the J end lost 5 bases, and 19 bases lay between the germline ends. Germline assignment: CDR1 SGHKS and CDR2 YYEKEE (reference sequence). CDR3 amino acids: CASSLGSGLAGETQYF. As DNA, the CDR3 is TGTGCCAGCAGCTTAGGGTCAGGGCTGGCGGGGGAGACCCAGTACTTC.

V usage is TRBV10-1 and J usage is TRBJ1-6; D not certain. The CDR3 is 15 amino acids. The germline V and J ends were trimmed by 2 bases and 6 bases, with 11 bases remaining between them. Germline V gives CDR1 WNHNN, CDR2 SYGVQD (reference sequence). The DNA for the CDR3 is TGCGCCAGCAGTGAGAGCGATGGCCTTAATTCACCCCTCCACTTT. Translation gives CASSESDGLNSPLHF.

V and J are TRBV7-9 and TRBJ2-7; tentatively, D is TRBD2 (6 bases). The V end was cut by 3 bases, the J end by 6 bases, with 12 bases between. Germline lookup yields CDR1 SEHNR and CDR2 FQNEAQ (reference sequence). The CDR3 sequence is 13 residues long. The CDR3 DNA is TGTGCCAGCAGCTTCGGGGGAAGAGTCGAGCAGTACTTC. This translates into CASSFGGRVEQYF. The entire variable domain, with the rest obtained from reference TRBV7-9 and TRBJ2-7, is as follows: DTGVSQNPRHKITKRGQNVTFRCDPISEHNRLYWYRQTLGQGPEFLTYFQNEAQLEKSRLLSDRFSAERPKGSFSTLEIQRTEQGDSAMYLCASSFGGRVEQYFGPGTRLTVT.

In its sample, this clone was seen once. The rearrangement uses TRBV2 and TRBJ1-5, with TRBD1 matching 8 bases. Per germline, CDR1 SNHLY and CDR2 FYNNEI. The J segment lost 6 bases and the V segment lost 9 bases, leaving 7 bases of the junction unmatched. This CDR3 comprises 13 residues. In DNA, the CDR3 is TGTGCCAGTAATGGACAGGGCGGTCAGCCCCAGCATTTT. This encodes CASNGQGGQPQHF.

This clone was observed a single time. V is TRBV28 and J is TRBJ1-6, with 8 bases matching TRBD1. Trimming took 6 bases from V and 9 from J; bases not matched to a gene: 10. The germline gives CDR1 MDHEN, CDR2 SYDVKM. This CDR3 region has 15 residues. The DNA of the CDR3 is TGTGCCAGCAGATTCAGGGGGCTGAGCGGTTCACCCCTCCACTTT. Protein sequence: CASRFRGLSGSPLHF.

This clone was observed a few times. This sequence joins TRBV28 and TRBJ2-4; 8 bases map to TRBD1. Germline CDR1 is MDHEN and CDR2 is SYDVKM. The CDR3 spans 17 residues. With 6 bases clipped from V and 1 base from J, the junction kept 11 bases outside the gene matches. The chain's CDR3 is CASSTSGRGLAKNIQYF. CDR3 DNA sequence: TGTGCCAGCAGCACCTCCGGCAGGGGGCTTGCCAAAAACATTCAGTACTTC.

This chain uses TRBV27 with TRBJ1-1; D perhaps matches TRBD1 (6 bases). V was shortened by 0 bases and J by 6 bases, with 11 bases between the two germline ends. This CDR3 contains 14 residues. Germline V CDR1 and CDR2: MNHEY, SMNVEV (reference sequence). CDR3 in amino acids: CASSLSMDSSEAFF. CDR3 nucleotide sequence: TGTGCCAGCAGTTTATCGATGGACAGTTCTGAAGCTTTCTTT.

The chain couples TRBV19 to TRBJ1-2, with D tentatively TRBD1 (5 bases). Trimming cost V 6 bases and J 3 bases, with 11 bases left between them. The CDR3 length is 13 residues. CDR1 is LNHDA, CDR2 SQIVND, per germline (reference sequence). As DNA, the CDR3 is TGTGCCAGTAGACAGACAGCTTACTATGGCTACACCTTC. This codes for CASRQTAYYGYTF.

The count of this clone is one. This chain uses TRBV5-1 with TRBJ1-6, with TRBD1 matching over 7 bases. The ends lost 0 bases at V and 5 bases at J; junction bases unmatched: 2. The CDR3 extends over 15 amino acids. The germline gives CDR1 SGHRS, CDR2 YFSETQ. The chain's CDR3 is CASSLEGTDNSPLHF. CDR3 sequence (DNA): TGCGCCAGCAGCTTGGAAGGGACAGATAATTCACCCCTCCACTTT.